This T cell receptor (beta chain) was obtained from a study of identical twins. Per germline, CDR1 SGHRS and CDR2 YFSETQ. V dropped 3 bases and J dropped 4; count of bases not matched to a gene: 8. The CDR3 sequence is 15 residues long. Study-wide points: Zero-insertion findings could be partly confounded by invariant cells (MAIT and iNKT cells). Out-of-frame TCR alpha sharing observed in monozygotic twins exceeded model estimates.

In TCRdb, the 5' RACE reads were re-called with MiXCR into one record per CDR3 protein. Of approximately 600,000 distinct CDR3 sequences listed, 7% to 7.5% were seen once; the top ten hold 1.6%. About this clonotype itself: Its cognate antigen is unknown.

The same sample was also used in a study of yellow fever vaccine responses in identical twins.

The material sequenced was PBMCs. V is TRBV5-1 and J is TRBJ2-5; 8 nucleotides match TRBD1. The TCR sequence derives from a woman aged 18-30 years in good health. CDR3 nucleotides: TGCGCCAGCAGCTCGAGGACAGGGTTTATAGAGACCCAGTACTTC. This sequence encodes CASSSRTGFIETQYF.